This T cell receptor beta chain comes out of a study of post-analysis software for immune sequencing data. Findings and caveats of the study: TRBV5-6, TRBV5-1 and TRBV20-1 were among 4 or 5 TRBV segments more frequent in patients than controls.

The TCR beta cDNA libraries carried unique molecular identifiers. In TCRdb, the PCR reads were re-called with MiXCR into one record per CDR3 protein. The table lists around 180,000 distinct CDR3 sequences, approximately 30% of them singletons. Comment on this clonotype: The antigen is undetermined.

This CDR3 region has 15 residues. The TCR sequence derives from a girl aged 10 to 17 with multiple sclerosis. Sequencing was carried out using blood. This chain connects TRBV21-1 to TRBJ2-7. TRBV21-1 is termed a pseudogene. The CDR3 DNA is TGTGCCAGCAGCAAAGGCCTATCAAATTCCTACGAGCAGTACTTC. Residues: CASSKGLSNSYEQYF.